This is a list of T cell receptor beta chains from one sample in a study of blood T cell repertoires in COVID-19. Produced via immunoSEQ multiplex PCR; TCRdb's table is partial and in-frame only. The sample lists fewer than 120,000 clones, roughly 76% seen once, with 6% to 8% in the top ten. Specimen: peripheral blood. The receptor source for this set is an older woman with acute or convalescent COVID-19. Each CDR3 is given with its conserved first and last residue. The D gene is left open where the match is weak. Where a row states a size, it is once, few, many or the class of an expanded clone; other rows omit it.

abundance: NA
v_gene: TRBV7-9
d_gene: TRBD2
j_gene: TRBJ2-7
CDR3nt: TGTGCCAGCAGCTTCGCAGGGACTAGCGGGGGAGTTCAGTACTTC
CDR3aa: CASSFAGTSGGVQYF

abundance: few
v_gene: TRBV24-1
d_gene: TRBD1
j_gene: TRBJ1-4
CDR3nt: TGTGCCACCAGTGATGGACAGGGTACGGGGGTTGGAAAACTGTTTTTT
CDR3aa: CATSDGQGTGVGKLFF

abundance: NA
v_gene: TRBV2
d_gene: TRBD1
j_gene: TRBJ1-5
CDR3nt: TGTGCCAGCAGTGGGGACAGACAGGGGACGCCCCAGCATTTT
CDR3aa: CASSGDRQGTPQHF

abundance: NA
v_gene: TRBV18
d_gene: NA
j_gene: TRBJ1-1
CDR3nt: TGTGCCAGCTCCCAGAAACGGACAGACACTGAAGCTTTCTTT
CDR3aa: CASSQKRTDTEAFF

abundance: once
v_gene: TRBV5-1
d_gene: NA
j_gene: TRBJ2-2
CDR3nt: TGCGCCAGCAGCTTGTCTCCGGAGGCCGGGGAGCTGTTTTTT
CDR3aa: CASSLSPEAGELFF

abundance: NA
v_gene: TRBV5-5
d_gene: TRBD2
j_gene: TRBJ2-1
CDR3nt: TGTGCCAGCAGCTTGCTAGCGGGGGTTAAAGTGCACAATGAGCAGTTCTTC
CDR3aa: CASSLLAGVKVHNEQFF

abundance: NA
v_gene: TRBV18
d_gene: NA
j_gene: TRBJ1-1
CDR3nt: TGTGCCAGCTCCGAGGGGAACACTGAAGCTTTCTTT
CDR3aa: CASSEGNTEAFF

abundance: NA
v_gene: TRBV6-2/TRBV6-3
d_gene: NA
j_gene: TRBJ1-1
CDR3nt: TGTGCCAGCAGTCCGGTTTGGGCCGTGAACACTGAAGCTTTCTTT
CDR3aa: CASSPVWAVNTEAFF

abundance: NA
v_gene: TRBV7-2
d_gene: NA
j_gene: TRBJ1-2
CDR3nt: TGTGCCAGCAGCTTAAAGACAGGATCTAACTATGGCTACACCTTC
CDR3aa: CASSLKTGSNYGYTF

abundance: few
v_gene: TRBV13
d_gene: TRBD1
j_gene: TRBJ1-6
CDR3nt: TGTGCCAGCAGCTCACGGACAGGCCTCCGTTTCTGGAATTCACCCCTCCACTTT
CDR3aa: CASSSRTGLRFWNSPLHF

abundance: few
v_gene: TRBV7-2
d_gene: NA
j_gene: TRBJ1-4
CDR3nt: TGTGCCAGCAGCTCCGGCCGTCCAAGCGGAAAACTGTTTTTT
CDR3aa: CASSSGRPSGKLFF

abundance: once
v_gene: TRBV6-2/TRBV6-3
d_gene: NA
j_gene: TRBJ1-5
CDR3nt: TGTGCCAGCAGTCCCCAGGTTTATAGCAATCAGCCCCAGCATTTT
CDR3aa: CASSPQVYSNQPQHF

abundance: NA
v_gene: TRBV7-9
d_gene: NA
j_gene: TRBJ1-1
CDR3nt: TGTGCCAGCAGCTTACGGGGTTTTAACACTGAAGCTTTCTTT
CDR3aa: CASSLRGFNTEAFF

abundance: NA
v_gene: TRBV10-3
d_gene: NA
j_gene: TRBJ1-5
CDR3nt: TGTGCCATCAGTGAGGCGGGGTACTATAGCAATCAGCCCCAGCATTTT
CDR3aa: CAISEAGYYSNQPQHF

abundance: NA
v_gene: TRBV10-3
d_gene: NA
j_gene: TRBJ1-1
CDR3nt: TGTGCCATCAGGGAGGACATTGAAGCTTTCTTT
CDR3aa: CAIREDIEAFF

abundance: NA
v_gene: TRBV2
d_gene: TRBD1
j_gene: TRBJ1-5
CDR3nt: TGTGCCAGCAGAGCGACAGGGGGAGGCAATCAGCCCCAGCATTTT
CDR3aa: CASRATGGGNQPQHF

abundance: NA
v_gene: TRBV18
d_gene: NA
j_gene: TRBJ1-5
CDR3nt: TGTGCCAGCTCGCCCGGTTCAGGGTTAGTGCCTCCGCATTTT
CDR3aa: CASSPGSGLVPPHF

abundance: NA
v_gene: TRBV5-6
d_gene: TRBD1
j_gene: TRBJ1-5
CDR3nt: TGTGCCAGCAGCCTTGACAGGGCAAATCAGCCCCAGCATTTT
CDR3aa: CASSLDRANQPQHF

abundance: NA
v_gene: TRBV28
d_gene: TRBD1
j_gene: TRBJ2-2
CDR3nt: TGTGCCAGCCTAAACCGATCGGACAGGAATAAGAACACCGGGGAGCTGTTTTTT
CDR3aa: CASLNRSDRNKNTGELFF

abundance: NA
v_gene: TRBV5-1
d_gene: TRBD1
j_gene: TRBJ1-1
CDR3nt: TGCGCCAGCAGCTTCGCGGGACAGGGGGCGTTGCGGGCTTTCTTT
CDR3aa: CASSFAGQGALRAFF

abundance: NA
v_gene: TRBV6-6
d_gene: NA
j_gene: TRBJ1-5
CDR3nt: TGTGCCACCCAGGAGAGGGAATATAGCAATCAGCCCCAGCATTTT
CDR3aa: CATQEREYSNQPQHF

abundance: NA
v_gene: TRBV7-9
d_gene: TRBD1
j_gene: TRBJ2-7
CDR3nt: TGTGCCAGCAGCTCAGACAGGGGCTCCGCTACGAAACAGTACTTC
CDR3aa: CASSSDRGSATKQYF

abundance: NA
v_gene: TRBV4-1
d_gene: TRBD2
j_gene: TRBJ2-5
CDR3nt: TGCGCCAGCAGCCCCGGCGGGACTAGCGGGGTGAGGGGAGAGACCCAGTACTTC
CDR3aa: CASSPGGTSGVRGETQYF

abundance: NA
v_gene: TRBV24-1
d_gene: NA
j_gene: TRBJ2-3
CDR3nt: TGTGCCACCAGTGAATCAGGCCTCACAGATACGCAGTATTTT
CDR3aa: CATSESGLTDTQYF

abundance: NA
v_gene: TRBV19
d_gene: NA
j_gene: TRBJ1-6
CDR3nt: TGTGCCAGTAGCGATACAGGGTCCCTGAATAATTCACCCCTCCACTTT
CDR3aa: CASSDTGSLNNSPLHF

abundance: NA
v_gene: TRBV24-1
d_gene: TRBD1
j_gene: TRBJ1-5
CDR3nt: TGTGCCACCAGTGATTCCCGGGACAGGGGATCTTATCAGCCCCAGCATTTT
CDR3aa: CATSDSRDRGSYQPQHF

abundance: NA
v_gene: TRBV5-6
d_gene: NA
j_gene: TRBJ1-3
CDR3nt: TGTGCCAGCAGCCAGCAGGGATACTCTGGAAACACCATATATTTT
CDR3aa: CASSQQGYSGNTIYF

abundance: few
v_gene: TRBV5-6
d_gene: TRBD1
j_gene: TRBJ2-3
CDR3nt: TGTGCCAGCAGCCGCGGACAGGGGGCCTTTAGTGGGCTAGTAGATACGCAGTATTTT
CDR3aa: CASSRGQGAFSGLVDTQYF

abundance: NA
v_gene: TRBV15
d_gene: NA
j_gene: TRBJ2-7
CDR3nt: TGTGCCACCAGCAGAGATAGAGCAGGGTGGCAGTACTTC
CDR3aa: CATSRDRAGWQYF

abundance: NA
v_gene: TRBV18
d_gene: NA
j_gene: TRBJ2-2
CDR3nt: TGTGCCAGCTCACCCGTCGGTTCCGAGACAGCAATTACCGGGGAGCTGTTTTTT
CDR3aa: CASSPVGSETAITGELFF

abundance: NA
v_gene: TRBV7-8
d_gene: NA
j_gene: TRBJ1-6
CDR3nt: TGTGCAACGAAAGGACAGCATAATTCACCCCTCCACTTT
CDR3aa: CATKGQHNSPLHF

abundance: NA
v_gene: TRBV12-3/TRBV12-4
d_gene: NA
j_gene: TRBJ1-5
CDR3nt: TGTGCCAGCAGTTTAACAGGCTTGTGGCCCCAGCATTTT
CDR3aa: CASSLTGLWPQHF

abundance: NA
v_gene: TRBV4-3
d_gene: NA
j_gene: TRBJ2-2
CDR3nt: TGCGCCAGCAGCCAAAAACAGAGTACCGGGGAGCTGTTTTTT
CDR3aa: CASSQKQSTGELFF

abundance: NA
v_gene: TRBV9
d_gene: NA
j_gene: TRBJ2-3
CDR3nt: TGTGCCAGCAGCGTAGGCGGAGGGCCAGATACGCAGTATTTT
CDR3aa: CASSVGGGPDTQYF

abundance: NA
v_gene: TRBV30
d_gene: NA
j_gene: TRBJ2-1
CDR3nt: TGTGCCTGGAGTGTACGAGAGGGAGCCTACAATGAGCAGTTCTTC
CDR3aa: CAWSVREGAYNEQFF

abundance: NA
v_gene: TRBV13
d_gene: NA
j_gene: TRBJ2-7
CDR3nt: TGTGCCAGCAGCCCCGGGGGTTGGAAGCAGTACTTC
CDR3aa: CASSPGGWKQYF

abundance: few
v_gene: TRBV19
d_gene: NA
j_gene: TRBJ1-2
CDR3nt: TGTGCCAGTAGTGCAACAGGGAGCTATGGCTACACCTTC
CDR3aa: CASSATGSYGYTF

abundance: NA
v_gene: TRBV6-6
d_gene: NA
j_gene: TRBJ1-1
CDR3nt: TGTGCCAGCAGTCAACTCGAAGCGGACGGGGACACTGAAGCTTTCTTT
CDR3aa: CASSQLEADGDTEAFF

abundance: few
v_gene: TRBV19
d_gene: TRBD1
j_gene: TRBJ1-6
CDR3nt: TGTGCCAGTAGTACCGGGACAGGGGGGTCGTTATCACCCCTCCACTTT
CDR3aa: CASSTGTGGSLSPLHF

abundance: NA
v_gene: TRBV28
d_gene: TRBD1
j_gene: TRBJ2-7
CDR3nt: TGTGCCAGCAGTTCCGGGACAGGGCTTCACGAGCAGTACTTC
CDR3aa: CASSSGTGLHEQYF

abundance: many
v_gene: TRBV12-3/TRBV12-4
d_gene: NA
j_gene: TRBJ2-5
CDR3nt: TGTGCCAGCAGTTTAACTCCGGGAGCCCAGTACTTC
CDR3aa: CASSLTPGAQYF

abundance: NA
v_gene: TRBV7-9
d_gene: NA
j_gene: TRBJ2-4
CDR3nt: TGTGCCAGCGCGTCTTCGTCAGATTGGAAAAACATTCAGTACTTC
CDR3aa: CASASSSDWKNIQYF

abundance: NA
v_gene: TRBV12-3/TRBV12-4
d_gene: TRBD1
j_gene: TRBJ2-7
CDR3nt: TGTGCCAGCAGGTGGGGGACAGATTACGAGCAGTACTTC
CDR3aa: CASRWGTDYEQYF

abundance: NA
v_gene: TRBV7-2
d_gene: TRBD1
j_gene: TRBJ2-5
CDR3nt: TGTGCCAGCAGAAGGACAGGGGTGGAGACCCAGTACTTC
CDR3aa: CASRRTGVETQYF

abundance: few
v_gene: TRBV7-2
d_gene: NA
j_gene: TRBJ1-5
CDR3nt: TGTGCCAGCAGCTTATTAGGAGGGCAGGGCTATCAGCCCCAGCATTTT
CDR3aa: CASSLLGGQGYQPQHF

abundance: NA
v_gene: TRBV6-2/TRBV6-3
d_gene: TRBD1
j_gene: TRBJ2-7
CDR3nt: TGTGCCAGCAGTTACCCAAAGGGGGGACAGGCCTACGAGCAGTACTTC
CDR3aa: CASSYPKGGQAYEQYF

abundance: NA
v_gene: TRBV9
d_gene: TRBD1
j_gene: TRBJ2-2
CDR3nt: TGTGCCAGCAGCCCCCGGACAGGGAGACACACCGGGGAGCTGTTTTTT
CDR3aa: CASSPRTGRHTGELFF

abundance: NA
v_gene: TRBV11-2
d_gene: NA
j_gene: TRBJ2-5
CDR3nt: TGTGCCAGCAGCTTAGGGGCAGGGGCACGGGAGACCCAGTACTTC
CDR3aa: CASSLGAGARETQYF

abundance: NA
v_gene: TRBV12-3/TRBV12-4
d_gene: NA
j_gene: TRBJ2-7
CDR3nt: TGTGCCAGCAGTTTAGCGTTGGGCGGGGCCAACTTT
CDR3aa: CASSLALGGANF

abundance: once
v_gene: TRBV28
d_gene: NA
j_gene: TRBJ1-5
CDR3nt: TGTGCCAGCATTAGCTCACAGGGAAACAATCAGCCCCAGCATTTT
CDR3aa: CASISSQGNNQPQHF